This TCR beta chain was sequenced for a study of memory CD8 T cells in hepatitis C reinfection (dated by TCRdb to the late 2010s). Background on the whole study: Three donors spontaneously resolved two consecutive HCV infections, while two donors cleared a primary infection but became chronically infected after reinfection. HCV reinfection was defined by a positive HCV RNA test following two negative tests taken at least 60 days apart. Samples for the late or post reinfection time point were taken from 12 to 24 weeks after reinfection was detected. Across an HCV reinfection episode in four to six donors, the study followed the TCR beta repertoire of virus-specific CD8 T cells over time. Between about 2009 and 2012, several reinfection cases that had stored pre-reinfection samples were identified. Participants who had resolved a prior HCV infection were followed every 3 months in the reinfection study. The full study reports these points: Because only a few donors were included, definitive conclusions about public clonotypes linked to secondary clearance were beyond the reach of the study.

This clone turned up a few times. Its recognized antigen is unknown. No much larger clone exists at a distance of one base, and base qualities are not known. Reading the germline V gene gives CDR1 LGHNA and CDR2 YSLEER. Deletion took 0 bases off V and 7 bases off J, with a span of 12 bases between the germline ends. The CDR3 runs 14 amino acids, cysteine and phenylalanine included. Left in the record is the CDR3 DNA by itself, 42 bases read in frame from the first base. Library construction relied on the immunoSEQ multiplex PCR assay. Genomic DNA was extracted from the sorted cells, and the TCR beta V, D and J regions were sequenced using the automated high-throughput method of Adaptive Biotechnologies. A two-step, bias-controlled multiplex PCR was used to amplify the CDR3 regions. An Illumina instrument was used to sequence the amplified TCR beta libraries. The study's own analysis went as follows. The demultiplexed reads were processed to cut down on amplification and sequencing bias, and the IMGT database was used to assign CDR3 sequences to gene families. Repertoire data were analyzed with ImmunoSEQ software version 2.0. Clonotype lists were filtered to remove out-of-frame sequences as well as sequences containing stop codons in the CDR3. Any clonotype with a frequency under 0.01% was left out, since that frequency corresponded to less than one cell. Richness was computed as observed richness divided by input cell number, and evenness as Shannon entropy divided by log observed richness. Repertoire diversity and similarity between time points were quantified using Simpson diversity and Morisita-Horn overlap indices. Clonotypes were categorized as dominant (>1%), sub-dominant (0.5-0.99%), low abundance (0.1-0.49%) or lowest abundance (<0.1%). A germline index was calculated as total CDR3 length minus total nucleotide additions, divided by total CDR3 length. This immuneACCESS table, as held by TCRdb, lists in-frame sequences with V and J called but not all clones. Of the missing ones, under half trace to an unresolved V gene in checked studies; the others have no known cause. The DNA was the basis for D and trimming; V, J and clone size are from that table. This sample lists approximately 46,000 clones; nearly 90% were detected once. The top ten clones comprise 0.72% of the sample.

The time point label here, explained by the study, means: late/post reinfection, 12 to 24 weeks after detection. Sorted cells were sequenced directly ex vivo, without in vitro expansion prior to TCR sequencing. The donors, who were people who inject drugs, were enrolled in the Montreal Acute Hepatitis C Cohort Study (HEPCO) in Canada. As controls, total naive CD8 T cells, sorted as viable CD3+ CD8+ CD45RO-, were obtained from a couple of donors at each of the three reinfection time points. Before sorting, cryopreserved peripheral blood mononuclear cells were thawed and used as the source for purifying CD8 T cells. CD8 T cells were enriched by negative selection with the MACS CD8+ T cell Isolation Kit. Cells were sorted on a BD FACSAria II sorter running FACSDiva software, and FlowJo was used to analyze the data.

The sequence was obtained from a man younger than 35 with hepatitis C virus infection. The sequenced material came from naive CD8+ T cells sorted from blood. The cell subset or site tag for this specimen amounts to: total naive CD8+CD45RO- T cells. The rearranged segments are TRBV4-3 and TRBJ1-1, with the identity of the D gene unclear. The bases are TGCGCCAGCAGCCAAGAAGTCGGGGAGGATGAAGCTTTCTTT. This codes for CASSQEVGEDEAFF.